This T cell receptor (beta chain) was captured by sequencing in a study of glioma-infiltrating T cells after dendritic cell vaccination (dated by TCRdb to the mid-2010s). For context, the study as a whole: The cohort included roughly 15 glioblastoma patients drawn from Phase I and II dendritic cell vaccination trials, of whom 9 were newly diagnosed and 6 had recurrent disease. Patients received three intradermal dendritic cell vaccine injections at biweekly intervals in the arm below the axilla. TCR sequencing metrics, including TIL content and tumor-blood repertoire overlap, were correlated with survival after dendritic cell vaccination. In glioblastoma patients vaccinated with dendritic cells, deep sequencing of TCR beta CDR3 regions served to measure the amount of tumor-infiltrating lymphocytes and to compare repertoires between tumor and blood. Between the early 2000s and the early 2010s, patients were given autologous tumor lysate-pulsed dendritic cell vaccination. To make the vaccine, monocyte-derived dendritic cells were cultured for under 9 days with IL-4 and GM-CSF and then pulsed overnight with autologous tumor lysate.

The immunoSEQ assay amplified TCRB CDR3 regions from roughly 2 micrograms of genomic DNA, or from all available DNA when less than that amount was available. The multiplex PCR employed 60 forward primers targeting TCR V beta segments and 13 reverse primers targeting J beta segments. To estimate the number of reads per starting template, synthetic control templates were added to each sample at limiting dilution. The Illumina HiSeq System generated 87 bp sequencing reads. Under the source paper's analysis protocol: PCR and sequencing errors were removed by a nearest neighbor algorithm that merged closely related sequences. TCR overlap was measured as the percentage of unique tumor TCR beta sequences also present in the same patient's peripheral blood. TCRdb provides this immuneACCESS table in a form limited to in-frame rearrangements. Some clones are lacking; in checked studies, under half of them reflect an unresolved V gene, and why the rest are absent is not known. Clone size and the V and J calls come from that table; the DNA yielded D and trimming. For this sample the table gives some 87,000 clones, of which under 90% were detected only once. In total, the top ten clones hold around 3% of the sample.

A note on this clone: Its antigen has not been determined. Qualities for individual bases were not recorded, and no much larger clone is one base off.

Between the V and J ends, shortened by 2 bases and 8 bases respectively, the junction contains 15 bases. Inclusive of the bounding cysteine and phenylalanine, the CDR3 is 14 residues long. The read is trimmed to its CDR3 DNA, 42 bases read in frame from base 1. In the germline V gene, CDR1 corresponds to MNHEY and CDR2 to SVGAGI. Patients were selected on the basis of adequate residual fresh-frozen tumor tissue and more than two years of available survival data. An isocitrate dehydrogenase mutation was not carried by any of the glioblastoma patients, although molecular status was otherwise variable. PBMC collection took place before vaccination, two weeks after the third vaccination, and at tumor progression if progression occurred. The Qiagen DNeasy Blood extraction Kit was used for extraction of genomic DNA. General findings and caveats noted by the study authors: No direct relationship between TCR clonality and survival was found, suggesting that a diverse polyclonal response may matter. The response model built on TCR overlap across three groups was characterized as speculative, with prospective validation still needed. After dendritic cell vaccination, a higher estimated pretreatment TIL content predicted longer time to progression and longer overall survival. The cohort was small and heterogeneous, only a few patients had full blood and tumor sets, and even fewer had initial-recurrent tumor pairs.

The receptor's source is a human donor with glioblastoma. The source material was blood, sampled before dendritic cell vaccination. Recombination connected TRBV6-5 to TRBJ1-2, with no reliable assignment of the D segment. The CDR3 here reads CASSYPGGIGGYTF. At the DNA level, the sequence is TGTGCCAGCAGTTACCCGGGAGGGATTGGAGGCTACACCTTC.